This T cell receptor beta chain was obtained from a study of blood T cell repertoires in COVID-19. Study at large: Spain, Italy and the United States supplied samples that represented acute and convalescent COVID-19. From T cells, B-cell-depleted T cells, or PBMCs came the material, which was cDNA or gDNA.

Seattle researchers signed up patients amid active infection and tracked them longitudinally. In the authors' methods: Amplified reference gene primers provided the basis for estimating nucleated cell counts. Generated by immunoSEQ multiplex PCR, the TCRdb table keeps only in-frame clones and is missing some. That table supplies the V and J calls and clone size; D and trimming were determined from the DNA. The table shows roughly 570,000 clones, with 85% to 90% occurring only once. Sample: peripheral blood. The receptor comes from a woman in her 50s with COVID-19, enrolled during active disease.

CDR3 in amino acids: CASRQTASGGAGYEQYF. The CDR3 region has the DNA TGCGCCAGCAGACAGACAGCTAGCGGGGGGGCAGGATACGAGCAGTACTTC. This sequence joins TRBV5-1 and TRBJ2-7; 12 positions agree with TRBD2. V dropped 5 bases and J dropped 4; count of bases not matched to a gene: 13. The CDR3 consists of 17 residues. Germline V lookup: CDR1 SGHRS, CDR2 YFSETQ.